Below, 12 T cell receptor beta chains from the same sample are listed, as sequenced in a study of CD8 T cells in Susac syndrome. The authors reverse transcribed roughly 0.5 to 1 ug RNA with random hexamers. TCRdb analysed the immunoSEQ multiplex PCR reads with MiXCR anew, one entry per CDR3 protein. Altogether approximately 180,000 distinct CDR3 sequences are present, over 90% being singletons, with the ten largest covering 0.099%. Sequencing was performed on CD4+ T cells from PBMCs. The receptors derive from a human donor with Susac syndrome.

The rearrangement links TRBV19 to TRBJ2-1; the match to TRBD2 covers 8 bases. Losses at the gene ends were 4 bases for V and 0 bases for J; bases not matched to a gene: 2. CDR3 length equals 15 residues. Per the germline V gene, CDR1 is LNHDA and CDR2 is SQIVND (reference sequence). The CDR3 sequence: CASSSSGVSYNEQFF. CDR3 in DNA: TGTGCCAGTAGTAGTAGCGGGGTCTCCTACAATGAGCAGTTCTTC.

This chain links TRBV14 with TRBJ2-5; D gene ambiguous. CDR1 and CDR2 (germline): SGHDN, FVKESK. The germline V and J ends were trimmed by 5 bases and 4 bases, with 8 bases remaining between them. This CDR3 region has 12 residues. Here the CDR3 DNA reads TGTGCCAGCAGCGCGAGCCCAGAGACCCAGTACTTC. Its protein is CASSASPETQYF.

The chain uses TRBV12-3 or TRBV12-4 and TRBJ2-2, with 9 bases identical to TRBD1. V lost 7 bases and J lost 7; bases outside the gene matches: 16. This CDR3 comprises 17 residues. For the CDR3, the DNA is TGTGCCAGCACTCTAAGGGGCGGGACAGGGTTATACGGGGAGCTGTTTTTT. Translating it yields CASTLRGGTGLYGELFF.

The chain links TRBV3-1 to TRBJ2-7; D remains ambiguous. The V gene lost 0 bases and the J gene lost 6 bases, with 6 bases spanning the gap. CDR3 length: 12 residues. The germline V gene encodes CDR1 LGHDT and CDR2 YNNKEL (reference sequence). DNA for the CDR3: TGTGCCAGCAGCCAAGATCTTGGCGAGCAGTACTTC. This translates into CASSQDLGEQYF.

V gene TRBV5-4 combines with J gene TRBJ2-1; weak D call: TRBD2 (6 bases). CDR1 and CDR2 from the germline V gene are SGHNT and YYREEE (reference sequence). Between the trimmed V and J ends, which lost 3 bases and 6 bases, there was a span of 22 bases. CDR3 length: 17 residues. The chain's CDR3 is CASSSYRDSVSGNEQFF. The DNA of the CDR3 is TGTGCCAGCAGCTCCTACCGGGACTCAGTATCGGGCAATGAGCAGTTCTTC.

CDR3 loop: CASILRGRYGYTF. Here the CDR3 DNA reads TGTGCCAGCATCTTGCGGGGCCGTTATGGCTACACCTTC. V usage is TRBV7-2 and J usage is TRBJ1-2, with D possibly being TRBD1 (5 bases). CDR3 length: 13 residues. Germline CDR1 SGHTA, CDR2 FQGNSA. V was pared by 7 bases and J by 5 bases, with 14 bases between.

The gene calls are TRBV7-3 and TRBJ1-1; the D gene is possibly TRBD1 (6 bases). In germline, CDR1 is SGHTA, CDR2 FQGTGA. The ends were cut back, 5 bases at V and 0 bases at J, with 16 bases in the middle. This CDR3 region has 16 residues. The CDR3 protein is CASSLGGGLMNTEAFF. The CDR3 DNA sequence: TGTGCCAGCAGCCTCGGTGGGGGCCTGATGAACACTGAAGCTTTCTTT.

The chain recombines TRBV5-6 with TRBJ2-1, with a weak D call TRBD2 (5 bases). This CDR3 has 16 residues. The V end lost 4 bases, the J end lost 2 bases, and 16 bases lay between the germline ends. Germline V gene data show CDR1 as SGHDT and CDR2 as YYEEEE. The CDR3 is CASSLRTPGPYNEQFF. The CDR3 bases are TGTGCCAGCAGCCTCCGGACTCCCGGCCCCTACAATGAGCAGTTCTTC.

This chain uses TRBV11-2 with TRBJ1-1, with a tentative D call TRBD1 (5 bases). Germline values: CDR1 SGHAT, CDR2 FQNNGV. Trimming pared 5 bases from V and 0 bases from J, leaving 10 bases between. The CDR3 runs to 14 residues. The CDR3 DNA reads as TGTGCCAGCAGCCCCCGACAGCTGAACACTGAAGCTTTCTTT. It encodes CASSPRQLNTEAFF.

The chain couples TRBV12-3 or TRBV12-4 to TRBJ1-2, with 10 positions matching TRBD1. The CDR3 runs 13 residues. V lost 5 bases, J lost 7 bases, and 4 bases stayed unmatched. The CDR3 nucleotides are TGTGCCAGCAGTCCGGGACAGGGGTCTGGCTACACCTTC. Translated: CASSPGQGSGYTF.

This clonotype has a single count. This chain uses TRBV21-1 with TRBJ2-7; TRBD1 was called by the table and not checked on the DNA. TRBV21-1 is a recognized pseudogene. This CDR3 contains 16 residues. The CDR3 sequence is CASSKPGRLDTYEQYF. CDR3 nucleotide sequence: TGTGCCAGCAGCAAACCCGGTCGGCTAGACACGTACGAGCAGTACTTC.

The genes are TRBV4-2 and TRBJ1-2; no definite D call. The V gene's germline CDR1 is LGHNA and CDR2 YNFKEQ. The V and J ends lost 1 base and 6 bases respectively, with 12 bases between them. The length of the CDR3 is 14 residues. CDR3: CASSQGERQHGYTF. CDR3 DNA sequence: TGTGCCAGCAGCCAAGGGGAGCGGCAACATGGCTACACCTTC.